These 5 T cell receptor beta chains were all obtained from the same sample, sequenced in a study of glioma-infiltrating T cells (dated by TCRdb to the mid-2010s). The data were produced on an Illumina MiSeq. TCR alpha and beta CDR3 regions were amplified with the iRepertoire nested amplicon-rescue multiplex PCR (arm-PCR) platform from RNA. The public reads were reprocessed in TCRdb via fastp at Q25 and MiXCR, keeping in-frame beta chains. Each entry is one CDR3 protein sequence, shown with its most common DNA and genes. A total of 9,500 to 13,000 distinct CDR3 sequences appear in this sample, approximately 58% of them only once. The ten largest make up less than 25% of the sample. The source material was glioma tissue, nonneoplastic brain tissue, or PBMCs (not recorded which). All receptors come from a human donor with low-grade glioma or glioblastoma, undergoing nonglioma brain surgery, or in good health (not recorded which).

CDR3 protein: CASSLRDHGQSQHF. DNA for the CDR3: TGTGCCAGCAGTTTACGGGACCACGGACAGTCCCAGCATTTT. The genes are TRBV12-3 or TRBV12-4 and TRBJ1-5, with D maybe TRBD1 (6 bases). The CDR3 spans 14 residues. The germline V and J ends were trimmed by 2 bases and 11 bases, with 16 bases remaining between them.

This clonotype is termed medium-sized. The chain employs TRBV18 and TRBJ1-1, with D hard to call. CDR1 KGHSH and CDR2 LQKENI come from the germline V gene. CDR3 length: 13 residues. V was cut by 6 bases and J by 0 bases, with 8 bases left in between. CDR3 sequence: CASSPQLNTEAFF. The CDR3, as DNA: TGTGCCAGCTCCCCTCAGTTGAACACTGAAGCTTTCTTT.

This clonotype is classed as medium-sized. The chain recombines TRBV20-1 with TRBJ1-5, with D perhaps matching TRBD1 (6 bases). The V end was cut by 6 bases, the J end by 2 bases, with 17 bases between. There are 15 residues in the CDR3. Germline CDR1 reads DFQATT; CDR2 reads SNEGSKA (reference sequence). The CDR3 reads CSARAGESGNQPQHF. The CDR3 DNA reads as TGCAGTGCCCGAGCAGGGGAGAGCGGCAATCAGCCCCAGCATTTT.

This clonotype was picked up a small number of times. This chain uses TRBV6-2 or TRBV6-3 with TRBJ2-1; 11 nucleotides line up with TRBD2. The germline V gene encodes CDR1 MNHEY and CDR2 SVGEGT. The CDR3 loop spans 15 amino acids. V was pared by 8 bases and J by 2 bases, with 5 bases of the junction left unmatched. The CDR3 DNA is TGTGCCAGCGGACCTAGCGGGAGGCCCTACAATGAGCAGTTCTTC. It is translated as CASGPSGRPYNEQFF.

J is TRBJ2-1 and V is TRBV20-1; D assignment may be TRBD1 or TRBD2 (5 bases each). Deletions cut 3 bases from V and 2 bases from J, with 20 bases between. The CDR3 is 17 residues long. Germline V gives CDR1 DFQATT, CDR2 SNEGSKA (reference sequence). In DNA form, the CDR3 reads TGCAGTGCTAGCCCCCTAGGGGTGAGGGCCACCTACAATGAGCAGTTCTTC. Translated: CSASPLGVRATYNEQFF.